This TCR beta chain was recorded in a study of Tregs in tolerant kidney transplant recipients. Notes on the study in general: Donor-specific Treg expansion exceeded global Treg expansion in tolerant patients, suggesting antigen drive. Tregs expanded with activated donor B cells seemed most donor-specific.

Germline values: CDR1 SGHRS, CDR2 YFSETQ. V gave up 2 bases and J gave up 0 bases, with 9 bases separating them. The CDR3 spans 14 residues. Thawed PBMCs were FACS-sorted into unstimulated CD4+CD25+CD127- regulatory T cells, CD4+CD25- non-regulatory cells, CD4 and CD8 cells. Of note for this clone: Its antigen is unidentified.

Data came from immunoSEQ multiplex PCR; TCRdb stores just in-frame clones and leaves some out. The sample consists of some 74,000 clones, about 91% of them appearing once. This TCR derives from a human donor who received a combined kidney and bone marrow transplant. The material was Tregs from blood, obtained before the transplant. The J gene is TRBJ2-7, the V gene TRBV5-1; TRBD1 is a possible D gene (5 bases). The CDR3 DNA reads as TGCGCCAGCAGCTTCGACAGTCTCTCCTACGAGCAGTACTTC. Protein product: CASSFDSLSYEQYF.